By sample share, the clone carrying this T cell receptor beta chain is large. Antigen: not known. This sample stems from a study of vaccination and CD4 T cells after COVID-19. The treatment is: approximately nine-day PBMC culture with coronavirus spike peptide pools or control peptides (ViraFEST assay). Peptide pools at 9.5 to 10 ug/ml, together with 10 IU/ml IL-2, were added to cultures of roughly 2.1 million PBMCs per well. The Oncomine TCR Beta short-read assay sequenced DNA from cultured CD4+ T cells. Genomic DNA extraction was carried out from cultured CD4+ T cells. In TCRdb, the PCR reads were re-called with MiXCR into one record per CDR3 protein. The sample has 20,000 to 25,000 distinct CDR3 sequences, approximately 56% seen once. Trimming shortened V by 3 bases and J by 0 bases, and 12 bases separated the two germline ends. CDR1 LGHNA and CDR2 YNFKEQ come from the germline V gene. This CDR3 is built from 16 residues.

The rearrangement links TRBV4-2 to TRBJ1-3, with D possibly matching TRBD1 (6 bases). Sample: CD4+ T cells from blood, cultured in vitro, taken after SARS-CoV-2 vaccination. This TCR was recovered from a human donor who received a COVID-19 vaccine. The CDR3 sequence is CASSQYRGDSGNTIYF. In DNA, the CDR3 is TGTGCCAGCAGCCAGTATAGGGGGGACTCTGGAAACACCATATATTTT.